The clone carrying this T cell receptor (beta chain) was detected only a few times. The CDR3 is 15 residues long. The junction had 5 bases not matched to a gene; V was cut back by 4 bases and J by 1 base. Per the germline V gene, CDR1 is SGHDN and CDR2 is FVKESK. MiXCR, applied by TCRdb to the PCR reads, yields one record per CDR3 protein. This table holds about 63,000 distinct CDR3 sequences, around 19% found once. The sample belongs to a study of molecular identifiers for immune sequencing clone quantification. The V and J genes are TRBV14 and TRBJ1-1, with TRBD1 matching 8 bases. The sequencing input was naive CD8+ T cells from blood, with Jurkat cell RNA spiked in. Subset denoted: FACS-sorted CD8+CD4-CCR7+CD45RA+ naive T cells. The receptor's source is a human donor in good health. Some libraries in this study had Jurkat cell RNA spiked in. CDR3 coding DNA: TGTGCCAGCAGCCTTACTGGACAGGGGAACACTGAAGCTTTCTTT. It specifies CASSLTGQGNTEAFF.